This TCR beta chain was sequenced in a study of tumour-infiltrating T cells in Burkitt lymphoma. The wider study: Productive clonality predicted overall and progression-free survival.

This clone has just a few counts. The CDR3 spans 12 residues. V lost 2 bases, J lost 7 bases, and 5 bases lay in between. CDR1 is WSHSY and CDR2 is SAAADI in the germline V gene. Generated by immunoSEQ multiplex PCR, the TCRdb table keeps only in-frame clones and is missing some. The table records approximately 46,000 clones, less than 35% of them present only once. This receptor was taken from a human donor with Burkitt lymphoma. The chain carries TRBV10-2 and TRBJ2-2; D remains unclear. The sample was tumor tissue. The CDR3 protein is CASSEAVGELFF. The CDR3 nucleotides read TGCGCCAGCAGTGAGGCGGTCGGGGAGCTGTTTTTT.